The 11 T cell receptor beta chains in this list originate from one sample, sequenced in a study of T cells in Graves' hyperthyroidism and ophthalmopathy. Authors of the study amplified TCR beta CDR3 regions from RNA transcripts. Initially, a first-round RT-PCR of the TCR CDR3 employed the HTBI primer set. TCRdb reanalysed the multiplex PCR reads using MiXCR and keeps one entry per CDR3 protein. The sample yields around 620,000 distinct CDR3 sequences, around 42% seen once. The sequencing sample was made of peripheral blood or thyroid tissue (not recorded which). These receptors originate from an adult woman with Graves' disease, either hyperthyroidism or ophthalmopathy (not recorded which).

This clonotype has a handful of counts. The chain links TRBV25-1 to TRBJ1-4, with TRBD1 as a possible D gene (5 bases). The CDR3 sequence is 15 residues long. The V end was cut by 1 base, the J end by 6 bases, with 12 bases between. CDR1 and CDR2 from the germline V gene are MGHDK and SYGVNS. CDR3 DNA: TGTGCCAGCAGTGAATCGGGGCGGGGGGATGAAAAACTGTTTTTT. This encodes CASSESGRGDEKLFF.

CDR3 DNA: TGTGCCAGTAGTATTATGGGCCTCAACACTGAAGCTTTCTTT. Residues: CASSIMGLNTEAFF. The chain carries TRBV19 and TRBJ1-1; no clear D. V was clipped by 3 bases and J by 2 bases, with 10 bases between them. The CDR3 length is 14 residues. Germline V gives CDR1 LNHDA, CDR2 SQIVND (reference sequence).

This clonotype was counted ten times or more. V gene TRBV6-5 combines with J gene TRBJ2-5, with TRBD2 matching 10 bases. V dropped 5 bases and J dropped 4; count of bases not matched to a gene: 7. Germline assignment: CDR1 MNHEY and CDR2 SVGAGI. The CDR3 totals 15 residues. The CDR3 region is CASSQLAGPSETQYF. DNA for the CDR3: TGTGCCAGCAGTCAACTAGCGGGGCCGTCAGAGACCCAGTACTTC.

This clonotype was seen just once. Compared with germline, one end of the junction differs, possibly owing to a read error. This chain links TRBV7-2 with TRBJ2-6; TRBD1 agrees at 9 bases. This CDR3 is built from 15 residues. Per the germline V gene, CDR1 is SGHTA and CDR2 is FQGNSA. CDR3: CASSSYRTGVYVLTF. The CDR3 DNA follows: TGCGCCAGCAGCTCCTACCGGACAGGGGTTTACGTCCTGACTTTC.

V is TRBV19 and J is TRBJ1-2; weak D call: TRBD1 (6 bases). There are 13 residues in the CDR3. Germline lookup yields CDR1 LNHDA and CDR2 SQIVND (reference sequence). V was pared by 5 bases and J by 4 bases, with 11 bases between. CDR3 region: CASSRTDIYGYTF. DNA of the CDR3: TGTGCCAGTAGTCGGACAGACATCTATGGCTACACCTTC.

This chain links TRBV4-1 with TRBJ1-1, with a weak D call TRBD1 (5 bases). CDR3 length: 16 residues. V was cut by 4 bases and J by 5 bases, with 20 bases left in between. CDR1 and CDR2 from the germline V gene are MGHRA and YSYEKL. The CDR3 spells CASSRITSGSVTEAFF. The CDR3 bases are TGCGCCAGCAGCCGAATAACCTCAGGGAGTGTTACTGAAGCTTTCTTT.

This clonotype was seen more than once but under ten times. V and J are TRBV30 and TRBJ1-5; D is perhaps TRBD1 (5 bases). CDR3 size: 14 residues. V was trimmed by 2 bases and J by 4 bases, leaving 12 bases between them. Germline lookup yields CDR1 GTSNPN and CDR2 SVGIG (reference sequence). CDR3 in amino acids: CAWSTGDGNQPQHF. CDR3 nucleotides: TGTGCCTGGAGTACCGGGGACGGGAATCAGCCCCAGCATTTT. The variable domain in full, with the rest retrieved from reference TRBV30 and TRBJ1-5, is SQTIHQWPATLVQPVGSPLSLECTVEGTSNPNLYWYRQAAGRGLQLLFYSVGIGQISSEVPQNLSASRPQDRQFILSSKKLLLSDSGFYLCAWSTGDGNQPQHFGDGTRLSIL.

In this sample, this clonotype turned up a few times. The chain combines TRBV2 with TRBJ2-1; TRBD2 aligns across 11 bases. Germline V gene data show CDR1 as SNHLY and CDR2 as FYNNEI. J lost 9 bases, V lost 7 bases, and 8 bases had no gene match. The CDR3 covers 14 residues. CDR3 DNA sequence: TGTGCCAGCAAGTTCACTAGCGGGAGCCCTGAGCAGTTCTTC. Encoded protein: CASKFTSGSPEQFF.

The chain combines TRBV10-3 with TRBJ2-7; tentatively, D is TRBD1 or TRBD2 (5 bases each). CDR3 length: 14 residues. Germline loops: CDR1 ENHRY, CDR2 SYGVKD. V lost 2 bases and J 5 bases, leaving 13 bases between the germline ends. CDR3 sequence: CAISEEGMMDEQYF. The CDR3 DNA is TGTGCCATCAGTGAGGAGGGGATGATGGACGAGCAGTACTTC.

There are many counts of this clonotype. The genes are TRBV20-1 and TRBJ2-7; no clear D. This CDR3 spans 13 amino acids. V shed 0 bases and J shed 3 bases, with 9 bases lying between them. From germline, CDR1 is DFQATT and CDR2 SNEGSKA (reference sequence). The CDR3 loop reads CSARDATSYEQYF. CDR3 nucleotides: TGCAGTGCTAGAGATGCGACAAGCTACGAGCAGTACTTC.

The chain uses TRBV6-1 and TRBJ2-2; possibly TRBD1 for D (6 bases). Germline lookup yields CDR1 MNHNS and CDR2 SASEGT. V gave up 6 bases and J gave up 3 bases, with 14 bases separating them. The CDR3 contains 15 residues. The CDR3 protein is CASRSGTTYTGELFF. The CDR3 DNA reads as TGTGCCAGCAGATCCGGGACAACCTACACCGGGGAGCTGTTTTTT.